This section outlines one T cell receptor beta chain sequence together with its context. Its antigen remains undetermined. Per-nucleotide qualities are absent, and no much larger clonotype sits a single base away. These data originate in a study of blood T cell repertoires in COVID-19 (dated by TCRdb to 2020 to 2022). General notes on the study: Samples covering the acute and convalescent phases of COVID-19 were provided by collaborators in the United States, Italy and Spain. The material from the prospective study consisted of cDNA or gDNA derived from T cells, B-cell-depleted T cells, or PBMCs. Subjects who had been exposed to COVID-19, were actively infected with it, or had recovered from it provided the deeply sampled blood TCRbeta repertoires that made up the dataset. The repertoires were released in a freely available public database meant as a resource for research on the immune response to SARS-CoV-2. Samples came from the ongoing ImmuneRACE study (first 160 participants) plus 1,254 subjects from 6 global collaborators. Nearly every sample came with metadata listing a de-identified subject ID, COVID-19 status, age in years and sex. Where available, HLA class I and class II types were taken from metadata supplied by the sample provider and were not determined by assay-based typing. The paper as a whole reports these results and caveats: The quantity of clinical and demographic metadata differed by source and by participant and was supplied without curation.

TCRbeta CDR3 regions were amplified from genomic DNA by means of the immunoSEQ Assay, a bias-controlled multiplex PCR. Per the source publication's procedure: Within the assay, amplification of reference gene primers was used to estimate how many nucleated cells each sample contained. Sequence reads were collapsed and filtered to measure the absolute abundance of every unique TCRbeta CDR3 rearrangement. For each sample, productive Simpson clonality was calculated as the square root of Simpson's diversity index over productive rearrangements. TCRdb's version of the immuneACCESS table is confined to in-frame rearrangements and falls short of the full clone set. An unresolved V gene accounts for under half of the shortfall where checked; the remainder is of unknown origin. V and J calls and clone size are given by that table; D and trimming were obtained from the DNA. The sample yields 140,000 to 150,000 clones; roughly 87% were counted once. The ten largest clonotypes hold less than 2% of the sample.

The CDR3 holds 12 amino acids from the cysteine to the phenylalanine. Only the CDR3 portion is preserved as DNA: 36 bases, with reading frame beginning at the first base. V is shortened by 6 bases, J by 12 bases, and the region joining them spans 17 bases. The CDR1 and CDR2 encoded by the germline V gene (reference sequence) are MNHEY and SMNVEV. Whole blood was collected in K2EDTA tubes by collaborating institutions according to the institutions' own protocols. For TCRbeta analysis, collaborator samples were shipped as frozen whole blood, as isolated PBMCs, or as DNA extracted from either sample type.

The chain links TRBV27 with TRBJ1-1; the best D guess is TRBD1, with 6 bases matching. The sample consisted of peripheral blood. This TCR came from a man aged 70-80 years with acute or convalescent COVID-19. This receptor has the CDR3 CASSRVAGETFF. The nucleotide sequence reads TGTGCCAGCAGCCGCGTGGCAGGGGAAACTTTCTTT.